This entry features one T cell receptor beta chain sequence. The sample comes from a study of shared clonotypes between healthy human individuals. Whole-study context: Plates per donor: three CD4 naive, three CD4 memory, two CD8 naive, one CD8 memory.

The study enrolled healthy HIV-negative adults without recent acute infections or vaccinations as donors. Donors were Caucasian adults residing in Nashville, Tennessee, USA. Naive CD45RA+ and memory CD45RA-negative subsets were split from CD4+ cells. CDR1 and CDR2 (germline): MNHEY, SVGAGI. V lost 1 base and J 8 bases, leaving 17 bases between the germline ends. The CDR3 has 15 residues. Using immunoSEQ multiplex PCR, the repertoire was profiled, and TCRdb retains in-frame clones only, with some absent. The data show some 1.4 million clones, roughly 96% seen once. The chain joins TRBV6-5 to TRBJ1-2, with a possible D match to TRBD1 (6 bases). Sequences were obtained from naive CD4+ T cells sorted from blood. Subset here: CD45RA+ positively selected. The clonotype comes from a young man in good health. CDR3 loop: CASSYLDSISYGYTF. CDR3 coding DNA: TGTGCCAGCAGTTACTTGGACAGTATTTCCTACGGCTACACCTTC.